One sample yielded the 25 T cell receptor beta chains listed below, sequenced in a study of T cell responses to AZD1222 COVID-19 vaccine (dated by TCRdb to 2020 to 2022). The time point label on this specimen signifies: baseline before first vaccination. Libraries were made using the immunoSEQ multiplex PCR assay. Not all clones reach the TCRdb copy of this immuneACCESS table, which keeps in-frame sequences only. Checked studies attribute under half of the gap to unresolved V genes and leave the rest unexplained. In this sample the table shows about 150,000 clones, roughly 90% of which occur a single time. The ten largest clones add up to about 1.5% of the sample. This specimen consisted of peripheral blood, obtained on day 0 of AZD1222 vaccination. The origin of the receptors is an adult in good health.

CDR3 DNA sequence: TGTGCCAGTACACAACCGGGACATGCGAACACTGAAGCTTTCTTT. Amino acid sequence: CASTQPGHANTEAFF. The V gene is TRBV19, the J gene TRBJ1-1, with D possibly being TRBD1 (6 bases). Deletions cut 7 bases from V and 1 base from J, with 16 bases between. The germline V gene has CDR1 LNHDA and CDR2 SQIVND (reference sequence). This CDR3 comprises 15 residues.

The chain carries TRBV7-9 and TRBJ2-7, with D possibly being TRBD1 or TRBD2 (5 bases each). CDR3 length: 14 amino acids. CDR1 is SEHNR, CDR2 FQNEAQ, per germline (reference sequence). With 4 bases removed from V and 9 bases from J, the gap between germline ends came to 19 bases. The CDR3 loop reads CASSSGADGFAQYF. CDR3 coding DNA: TGTGCCAGCAGCTCCGGGGCAGACGGGTTTGCGCAGTACTTC.

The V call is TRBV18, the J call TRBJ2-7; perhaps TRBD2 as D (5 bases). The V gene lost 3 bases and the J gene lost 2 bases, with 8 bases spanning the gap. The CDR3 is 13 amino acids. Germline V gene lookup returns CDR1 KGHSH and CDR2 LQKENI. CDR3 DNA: TGTGCCAGCTCACCCGAGGGAGCCTACGAGCAGTACTTC. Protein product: CASSPEGAYEQYF. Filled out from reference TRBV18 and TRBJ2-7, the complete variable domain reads NAGVMQNPRHLVRRRGQEARLRCSPMKGHSHVYWYRQLPEEGLKFMVYLQKENIIDESGMPKERFSAEFPKEGPSILRIQQVVRGDSAAYFCASSPEGAYEQYFGPGTRLTVT.

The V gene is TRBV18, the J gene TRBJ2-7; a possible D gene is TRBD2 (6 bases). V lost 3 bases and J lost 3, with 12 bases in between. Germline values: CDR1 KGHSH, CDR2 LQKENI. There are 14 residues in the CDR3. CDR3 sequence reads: CASSPYPGGYEQYF. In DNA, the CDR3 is TGTGCCAGCTCACCTTACCCCGGGGGCTACGAGCAGTACTTC.

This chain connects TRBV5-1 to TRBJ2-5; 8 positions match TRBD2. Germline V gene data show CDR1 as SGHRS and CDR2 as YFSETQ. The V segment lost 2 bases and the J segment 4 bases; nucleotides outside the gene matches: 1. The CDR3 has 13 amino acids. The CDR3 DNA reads TGCGCCAGCAGCTTCAGCGGGGGAGAGACCCAGTACTTC. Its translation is CASSFSGGETQYF.

CDR3 amino acids: CASSLAFSTTDTQYF. The CDR3 region has the DNA TGCGCCAGCAGCTTGGCCTTTTCTACCACAGATACGCAGTATTTT. The rearrangement joins TRBV5-1 to TRBJ2-3, with D unclear. Looked up from germline, CDR1 is SGHRS and CDR2 is YFSETQ. V was cut by 0 bases and J by 2 bases, with 10 bases left in between. The CDR3 covers 15 residues.

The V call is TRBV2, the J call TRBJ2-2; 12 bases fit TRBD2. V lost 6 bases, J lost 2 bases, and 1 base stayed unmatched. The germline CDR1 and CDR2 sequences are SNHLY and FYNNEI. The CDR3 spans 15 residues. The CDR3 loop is CASRGLAGNTGELFF. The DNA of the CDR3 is TGTGCCAGCAGGGGACTAGCGGGTAACACCGGGGAGCTGTTTTTT.

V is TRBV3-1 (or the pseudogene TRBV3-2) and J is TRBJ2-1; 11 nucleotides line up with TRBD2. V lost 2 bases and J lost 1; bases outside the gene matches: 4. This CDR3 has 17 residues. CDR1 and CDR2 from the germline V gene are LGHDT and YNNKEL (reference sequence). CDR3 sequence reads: CASSQQTSGRSYNEQFF. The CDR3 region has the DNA TGTGCCAGCAGCCAACAAACTAGCGGGAGATCCTACAATGAGCAGTTCTTC.

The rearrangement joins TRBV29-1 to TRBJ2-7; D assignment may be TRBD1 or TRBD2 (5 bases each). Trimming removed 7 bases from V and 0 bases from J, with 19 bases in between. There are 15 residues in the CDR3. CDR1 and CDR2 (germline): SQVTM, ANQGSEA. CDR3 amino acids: CSATTSGTASYEQYF. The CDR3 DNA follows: TGCAGCGCGACTACTTCGGGGACGGCCTCCTACGAGCAGTACTTC.

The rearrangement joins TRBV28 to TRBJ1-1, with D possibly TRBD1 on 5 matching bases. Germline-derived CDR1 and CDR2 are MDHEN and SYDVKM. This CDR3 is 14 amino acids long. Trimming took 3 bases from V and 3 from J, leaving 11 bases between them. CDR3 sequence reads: CASSLGGTDTEAFF. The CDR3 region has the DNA TGTGCCAGCAGTTTGGGAGGGACGGACACTGAAGCTTTCTTT.

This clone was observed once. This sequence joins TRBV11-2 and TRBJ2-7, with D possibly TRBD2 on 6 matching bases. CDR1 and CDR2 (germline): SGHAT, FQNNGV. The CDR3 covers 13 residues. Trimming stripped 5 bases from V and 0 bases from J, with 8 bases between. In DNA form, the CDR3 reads TGTGCCAGCAGCGCGGGGCCCTCCTACGAGCAGTACTTC. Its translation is CASSAGPSYEQYF. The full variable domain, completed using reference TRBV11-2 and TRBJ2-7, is EAGVAQSPRYKIIEKRQSVAFWCNPISGHATLYWYQQILGQGPKLLIQFQNNGVVDDSQLPKDRFSAERLKGVDSTLKIQPAKLEDSAVYLCASSAGPSYEQYFGPGTRLTVT.

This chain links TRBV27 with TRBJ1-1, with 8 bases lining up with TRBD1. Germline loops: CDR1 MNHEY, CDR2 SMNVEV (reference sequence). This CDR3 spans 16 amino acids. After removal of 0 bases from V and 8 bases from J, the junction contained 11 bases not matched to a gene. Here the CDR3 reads CASSLSATGGSREAFF. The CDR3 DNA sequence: TGTGCCAGCAGTTTATCAGCTACAGGGGGTTCGAGAGAAGCTTTCTTT.

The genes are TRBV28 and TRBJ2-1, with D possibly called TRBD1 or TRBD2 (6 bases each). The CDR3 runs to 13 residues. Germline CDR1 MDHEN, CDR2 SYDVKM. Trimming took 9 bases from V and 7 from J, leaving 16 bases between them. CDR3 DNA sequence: TGTGCCAGTTTAGGGGGGAGTATGAATGAGCAGTTCTTC. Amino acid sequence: CASLGGSMNEQFF.

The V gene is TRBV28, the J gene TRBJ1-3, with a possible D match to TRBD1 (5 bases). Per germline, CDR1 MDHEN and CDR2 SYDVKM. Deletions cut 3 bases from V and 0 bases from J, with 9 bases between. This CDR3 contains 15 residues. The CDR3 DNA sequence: TGTGCCAGCAGTTTGTTGGGGGTCTCTGGAAACACCATATATTTT. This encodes CASSLLGVSGNTIYF.

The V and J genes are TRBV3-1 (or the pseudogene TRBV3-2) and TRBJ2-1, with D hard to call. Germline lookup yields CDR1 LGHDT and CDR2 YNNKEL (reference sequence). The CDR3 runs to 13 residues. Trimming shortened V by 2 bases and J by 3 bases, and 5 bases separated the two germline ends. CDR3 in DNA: TGTGCCAGCAGCCAATTCAGCTACAATGAGCAGTTCTTC. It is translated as CASSQFSYNEQFF.

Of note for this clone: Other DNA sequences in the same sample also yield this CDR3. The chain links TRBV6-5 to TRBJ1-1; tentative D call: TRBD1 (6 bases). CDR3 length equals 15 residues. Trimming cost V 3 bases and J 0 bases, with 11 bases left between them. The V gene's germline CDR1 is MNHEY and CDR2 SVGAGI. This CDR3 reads CASSYSRGLNTEAFF. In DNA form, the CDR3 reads TGTGCCAGCAGTTATTCTCGGGGGCTGAACACTGAAGCTTTCTTT.

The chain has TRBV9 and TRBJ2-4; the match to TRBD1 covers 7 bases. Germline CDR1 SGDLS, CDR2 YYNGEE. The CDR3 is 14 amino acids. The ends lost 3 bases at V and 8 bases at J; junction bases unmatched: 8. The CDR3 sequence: CASSAGQVAHIQYF. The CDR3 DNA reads TGTGCCAGCAGCGCCGGACAGGTAGCGCACATTCAGTACTTC. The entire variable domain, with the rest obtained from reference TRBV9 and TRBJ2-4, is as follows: DSGVTQTPKHLITATGQRVTLRCSPRSGDLSVYWYQQSLDQGLQFLIQYYNGEERAKGNILERFSAQQFPDLHSELNLSSLELGDSALYFCASSAGQVAHIQYFGAGTRLSVL.

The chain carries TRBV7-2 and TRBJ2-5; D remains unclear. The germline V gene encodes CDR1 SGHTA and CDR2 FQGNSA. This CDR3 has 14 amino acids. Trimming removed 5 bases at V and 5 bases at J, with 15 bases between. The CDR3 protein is CASSPTPSWETQYF. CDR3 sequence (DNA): TGTGCCAGCAGCCCGACTCCGTCCTGGGAGACCCAGTACTTC.

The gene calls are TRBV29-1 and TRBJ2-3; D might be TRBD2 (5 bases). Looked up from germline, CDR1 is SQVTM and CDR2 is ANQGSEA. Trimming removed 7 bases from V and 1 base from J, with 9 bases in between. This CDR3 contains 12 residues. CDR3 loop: CSGRAGTDTQYF. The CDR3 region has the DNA TGCAGCGGTAGAGCGGGCACAGATACGCAGTATTTT.

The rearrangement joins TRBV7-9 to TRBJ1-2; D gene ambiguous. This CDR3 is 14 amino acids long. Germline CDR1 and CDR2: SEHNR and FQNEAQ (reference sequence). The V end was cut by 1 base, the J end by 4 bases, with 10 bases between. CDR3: CASSLEGRLYGYTF. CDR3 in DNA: TGTGCCAGCAGCTTAGAAGGCAGGCTCTATGGCTACACCTTC.

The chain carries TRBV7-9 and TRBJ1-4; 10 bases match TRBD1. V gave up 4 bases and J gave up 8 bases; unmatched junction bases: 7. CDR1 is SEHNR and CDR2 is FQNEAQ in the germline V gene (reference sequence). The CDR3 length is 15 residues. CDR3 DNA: TGTGCCAGCAGCTCCTTAGGGACAGGGGAAGAAAAACTGTTTTTT. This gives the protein CASSSLGTGEEKLFF.

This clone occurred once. Here the CDR3 DNA reads TGTGCCAGCCAAGGACAGGGCACCACTGAAGCTTTCTTT. Protein: CASQGQGTTEAFF. This sequence joins TRBV28 and TRBJ1-1; 8 bases agree with TRBD1. Trimming took 8 bases from V and 4 from J; bases not matched to a gene: 6. CDR3 length: 13 amino acids. The V gene's germline CDR1 is MDHEN and CDR2 SYDVKM.

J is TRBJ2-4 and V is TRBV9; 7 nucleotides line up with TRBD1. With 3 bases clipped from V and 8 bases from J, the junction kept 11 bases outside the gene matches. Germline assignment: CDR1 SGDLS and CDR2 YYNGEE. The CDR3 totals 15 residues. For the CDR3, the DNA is TGTGCCAGCAGCGACAGGGGAGATGTGGGGGACATTCAGTACTTC. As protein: CASSDRGDVGDIQYF.

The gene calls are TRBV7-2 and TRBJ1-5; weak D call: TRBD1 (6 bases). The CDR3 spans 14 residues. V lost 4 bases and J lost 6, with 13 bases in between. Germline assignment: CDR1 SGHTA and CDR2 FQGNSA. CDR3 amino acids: CASSYTGTGQPQHF. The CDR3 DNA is TGTGCCAGCAGCTATACAGGGACGGGTCAGCCCCAGCATTTT.

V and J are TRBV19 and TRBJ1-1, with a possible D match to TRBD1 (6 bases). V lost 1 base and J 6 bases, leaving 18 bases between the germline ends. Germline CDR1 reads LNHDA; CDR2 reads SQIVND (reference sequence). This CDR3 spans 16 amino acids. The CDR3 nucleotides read TGTGCCAGTAGTATAGCCCGGAGCAGGGGTGGACCTGAAGCTTTCTTT. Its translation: CASSIARSRGGPEAFF.